These T cell receptor beta chains were read from a single sample in a study of spatial heterogeneity in lung cancer. TCRdb re-called the 5' RACE reads through MiXCR, storing one row per CDR3 protein. The sample lists roughly 10,000 distinct CDR3 sequences, around 8.9% seen once, with around a quarter in the top ten. This specimen consisted of lung tumor tissue, obtained at surgery. The receptors shown here come from a male donor with early-stage non-small cell lung cancer. Both conserved end residues are part of each CDR3. The D gene is left open where the match is weak. Clone size appears in some rows only: once, few, many, or a class for an expanded clone.

clone size	J gene	D gene	V gene	CDR3 DNA	CDR3 protein
-	TRBJ2-7	TRBD1	TRBV20-1	TGCAGTGCTAGCAGGGGGTCCTACGAGCAGTACTTC	CSASRGSYEQYF
many	TRBJ2-5	-	TRBV4-1	TGCGCCAGCAGCCAAGATGGGACGCAACGAGAGACCCAGTACTTC	CASSQDGTQRETQYF
-	TRBJ1-1	-	TRBV7-9	TGTGCCAGCAACCTTCTCTCTGGCACTGAAGCTTTCTTT	CASNLLSGTEAFF
many	TRBJ2-1	-	TRBV18	TGTGCCAGCTCACCGACCCAGGGGGGGGTTGGCAATGAGCAGTTCTTC	CASSPTQGGVGNEQFF
-	TRBJ2-1	TRBD1	TRBV20-1	TGCAGTGCGCAGACAGGGGTCGCCTACAATGAGCAGTTCTTC	CSAQTGVAYNEQFF
many	TRBJ2-1	TRBD2	TRBV20-1	TGCAGTGCTAGAGATGGGACTAGCGGCTACAATGAGCAGTTCTTC	CSARDGTSGYNEQFF
many	TRBJ2-2	-	TRBV15	TGTGCCACCAGCAGTAGGCACACCGGGGAGCTGTTTTTT	CATSSRHTGELFF
many	TRBJ2-1	-	TRBV7-3	TGTGCCAGCAGCCTAGACACGTACAATGAGCAGTTCTTC	CASSLDTYNEQFF
-	TRBJ2-7	-	TRBV3-1	TGTGCCAGCAGCCAAGATTATGACGGGGAGCAGTACTTC	CASSQDYDGEQYF
many	TRBJ1-3	-	TRBV20-1	TGCAGTGCTAGAGATTTCGCGGGAAACACCATATATTTT	CSARDFAGNTIYF
many	TRBJ2-1	-	TRBV20-1	TGCAGTGCTAGAGGGTCTATATACAATGAGCAGTTCTTC	CSARGSIYNEQFF
few	TRBJ1-4	TRBD1	TRBV5-6	TGTGCCAGCAGCTTGCCCGGGACAGTCAATGAAAAACTGTTTTTT	CASSLPGTVNEKLFF
few	TRBJ2-7	-	TRBV5-6	TGTGCCAGCTCCCAAGGGGGATACGAGCAGTACTTC	CASSQGGYEQYF
many	TRBJ2-7	TRBD1	TRBV5-1	TGCGCCAGCAGCTTGGGGACCGGGACAGGGCACGAGCAGTACTTC	CASSLGTGTGHEQYF
-	TRBJ1-2	-	TRBV29-1	TGCAGCGTTGGGCGGGGAGCCAACTCGGACTATGGCTACACCTTC	CSVGRGANSDYGYTF
many	TRBJ2-1	-	TRBV11-2	TGTGCCAGCAGCTTAGGAATCGGGACTGGTGCCTACAATGAGCAGTTCTTC	CASSLGIGTGAYNEQFF
many	TRBJ1-4	-	TRBV5-4	TGTGCCAGCAGCTTACAGGGTAGAGGTGAAAAACTGTTTTTT	CASSLQGRGEKLFF
many	TRBJ2-2	TRBD1	TRBV7-2	TGTGCCAGCAGCTTAGCGCGGACAGGGGGATACGACACCGGGGAGCTGTTTTTT	CASSLARTGGYDTGELFF
few	TRBJ2-5	-	TRBV5-4	TGTGCCAGCAGCTTAGGTCCCCAAGAGACCCAGTACTTC	CASSLGPQETQYF
large	TRBJ2-1	-	TRBV7-9	TGTGCCAGCTACAGGCCTAGCGACAATGAGCAGTTCTTC	CASYRPSDNEQFF
many	TRBJ2-5	-	TRBV7-9	TGTGCCAGCAGCTTAGTAAGAGAGACCCAGTACTTC	CASSLVRETQYF
-	TRBJ1-5	-	TRBV21-1	TGTGCCAGCAGCAAAACCCGGACAGACAATCAGCCCCAGCATTTT	CASSKTRTDNQPQHF
few	TRBJ2-7	-	TRBV9	TGTGCCAGCAGCGTCTCGACTACAGGGAGCTCCTACGAGCAGTACTTC	CASSVSTTGSSYEQYF
many	TRBJ2-1	-	TRBV28	TGTGCCAGCAGTCTCGCCCGATTGGAAAATGAGCAGTTCTTC	CASSLARLENEQFF
medium-sized	TRBJ2-7	TRBD2	TRBV7-9	TGTGCCAGCAGCCCTCAGACTAGCGGGAGTGGGGCCCACGAGCAGTACTTC	CASSPQTSGSGAHEQYF
many	TRBJ2-5	TRBD1	TRBV5-5	TGTGCCAGCAGCTTGTCTCTAGGGGGCGCAGAGACCCAGTACTTC	CASSLSLGGAETQYF
many	TRBJ2-7	TRBD1	TRBV5-6	TGTGCCAGCACGGACAGGGCCTACTACGAGCAGTACTTC	CASTDRAYYEQYF
medium-sized	TRBJ2-1	TRBD2	TRBV12-3/TRBV12-4	TGTGCCAGCAGTCCTAGCGGGAGCAATTATGAGCAGTTCTTC	CASSPSGSNYEQFF
medium-sized	TRBJ1-5	-	TRBV15	TGTGCCACCAGCAGAGACAACTCAGGTCAGCCCCAGCATTTT	CATSRDNSGQPQHF
many	TRBJ1-5	TRBD1	TRBV19	TGTGCCAGCCGCGACAGGGCTGCTCAGCCCCAGCATTTT	CASRDRAAQPQHF
many	TRBJ1-6	-	TRBV2	TGTGCCAGCAGTGTGGGGGCAAATTCACCCCTCCACTTT	CASSVGANSPLHF
many	TRBJ1-1	-	TRBV6-5	TGTGCCAGCAGCCCCCGCAGGGAGAACACTGAAGCTTTCTTT	CASSPRRENTEAFF
-	TRBJ2-7	-	TRBV28	TGTGCCAGCACCGGGGCTAACTACTACGAGCAGTACTTC	CASTGANYYEQYF
many	TRBJ2-4	TRBD2	TRBV28	TGTGCCAGCAGTCCGCTAGCGGGAGTGTTCAAAAACATTCAGTACTTC	CASSPLAGVFKNIQYF
few	TRBJ2-2	-	TRBV7-2	TGTGCCAGCAGCTTAAGTGTCTACACCGGGGAGCTGTTTTTT	CASSLSVYTGELFF
medium-sized	TRBJ2-3	TRBD2	TRBV29-1	TGCAGCGACCTACTAGCGTCTAGCACAGATACGCAGTATTTT	CSDLLASSTDTQYF
many	TRBJ2-5	-	TRBV20-1	TGCAGTGCTGCCCGGGACTCACAAGAGACCCAGTACTTC	CSAARDSQETQYF
many	TRBJ1-4	-	TRBV20-1	TGCAGTGCTAGAGGCACAACGAATGAAAAACTGTTTTTT	CSARGTTNEKLFF
many	TRBJ1-2	-	TRBV5-4	TGTGCCAGCAGCCCAGGGACAAATTTTAACTATGGCTACACCTTC	CASSPGTNFNYGYTF
many	TRBJ2-4	-	TRBV7-2	TGTGCCAGCAGCCCCGGACTAGCCAAAAACATTCAGTACTTC	CASSPGLAKNIQYF
many	TRBJ2-2	-	TRBV11-3	TGTGCCAGCAGCTGGGTCAGGGGCAACACCGGGGAGCTGTTTTTT	CASSWVRGNTGELFF
-	TRBJ2-6	TRBD1	TRBV6-5	TGTGCCAGCAGTTACGGGACAGGCGGTGTCTCTGGGGCCAACGTCCTGACTTTC	CASSYGTGGVSGANVLTF
medium-sized	TRBJ1-2	-	TRBV4-1	TGCGCCAGCAGCCAAGAGGCAGCAATTAACTATGGCTACACCTTC	CASSQEAAINYGYTF
many	TRBJ2-7	TRBD2	TRBV5-1	TGCGCCAGCAGCACGGCTCAGGGAGGGTACGAGCAGTACTTC	CASSTAQGGYEQYF
many	TRBJ1-5	-	TRBV7-2	TGTGCCAGCAGCTCCAAGACAGGAGGAGATCAGCCCCAGCATTTT	CASSSKTGGDQPQHF
many	TRBJ2-4	-	TRBV6-2/TRBV6-3	TGTGCCAGCAGATACCTCGGGAGTAAAAACATTCAGTACTTC	CASRYLGSKNIQYF
medium-sized	TRBJ2-7	TRBD1	TRBV18	TGTGCCAGCTCACTTCATAGCACAGGGGTCGAGCAGTACTTC	CASSLHSTGVEQYF
-	TRBJ2-5	TRBD1	TRBV4-1	TGCGCCAGCAGCCGACTGGGACAGGGAGGGACCCAGTACTTC	CASSRLGQGGTQYF
many	TRBJ1-1	TRBD1	TRBV7-9	TGTGCCAGCAGCTGGAACAGGGGCACTGAAGCTTTCTTT	CASSWNRGTEAFF
-	TRBJ2-3	TRBD2	TRBV20-1	TGCAGTGCACTAGCGGTCGCCGCGGATACGCAGTATTTT	CSALAVAADTQYF
many	TRBJ1-2	-	TRBV18	TGTGCCAGCTCACCAGAGGGGAGCTATGGCTACACCTTC	CASSPEGSYGYTF
medium-sized	TRBJ2-3	TRBD2	TRBV20-1	TGCAGTGCTAGGCTAGCGGGACCTACCACAGATACGCAGTATTTT	CSARLAGPTTDTQYF
-	TRBJ1-1	-	TRBV5-1	TGCGCCAGCAGCCTAAGGCCTCTCCTAGCCACTGAAGCTTTCTTT	CASSLRPLLATEAFF
many	TRBJ2-2	-	TRBV5-1	TGCGCCCGCAGCTTGGCCCCTGGCGCCGGGGAGCTGTTTTTT	CARSLAPGAGELFF